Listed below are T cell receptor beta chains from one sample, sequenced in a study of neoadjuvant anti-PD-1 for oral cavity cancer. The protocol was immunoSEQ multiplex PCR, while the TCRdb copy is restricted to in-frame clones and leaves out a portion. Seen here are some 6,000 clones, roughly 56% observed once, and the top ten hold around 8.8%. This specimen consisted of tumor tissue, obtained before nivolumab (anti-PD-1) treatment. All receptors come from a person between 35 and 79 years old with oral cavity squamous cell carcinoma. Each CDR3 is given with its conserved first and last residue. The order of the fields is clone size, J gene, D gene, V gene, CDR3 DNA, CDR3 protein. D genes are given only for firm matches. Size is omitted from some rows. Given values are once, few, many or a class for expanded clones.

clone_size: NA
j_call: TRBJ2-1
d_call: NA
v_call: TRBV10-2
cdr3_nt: TGCGCCAGCAGTACAGGGACCGCCGGGCAGTTCTTC
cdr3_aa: CASSTGTAGQFF

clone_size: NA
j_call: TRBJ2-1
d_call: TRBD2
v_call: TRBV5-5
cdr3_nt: TGTGCCAGCACCACCCCCCAGGGGCGGGGGGGCCTCGGATCCCAGAAGCAGTTCTTC
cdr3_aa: CASTTPQGRGGLGSQKQFF

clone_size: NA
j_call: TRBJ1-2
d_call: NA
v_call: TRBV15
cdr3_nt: TGTGCCACCAGCTCGTCACTGGGGGGTGGCTACACCTTC
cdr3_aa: CATSSSLGGGYTF

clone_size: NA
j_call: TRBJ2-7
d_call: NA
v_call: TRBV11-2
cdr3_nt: TGTGCCAGCAGTTGGACGGTTTCCGAGCAGTACTTC
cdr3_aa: CASSWTVSEQYF

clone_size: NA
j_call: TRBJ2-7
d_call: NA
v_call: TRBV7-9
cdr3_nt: TGTGCCAGCAGCCCTGTGGGCAAAGCCTACGAGCAGTACTTC
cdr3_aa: CASSPVGKAYEQYF

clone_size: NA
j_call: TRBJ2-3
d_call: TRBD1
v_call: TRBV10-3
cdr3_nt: TGTGCCATCAGTGTTAACAGGGGTGCAGATACGCAGTATTTT
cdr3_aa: CAISVNRGADTQYF

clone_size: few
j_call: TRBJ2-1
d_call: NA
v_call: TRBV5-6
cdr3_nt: TGTGCCAGCAGCTACCTCGCTGAGCAGTTCTTC
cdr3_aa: CASSYLAEQFF

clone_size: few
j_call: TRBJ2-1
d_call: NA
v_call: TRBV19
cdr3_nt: TGTGCCAGTAGTATAGATGGGCAGAGTTACAATGAGCAGTTCTTC
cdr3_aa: CASSIDGQSYNEQFF

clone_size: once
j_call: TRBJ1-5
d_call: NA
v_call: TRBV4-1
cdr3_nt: TGCGCCAGCAGCCAAGATCCGGCGAGCAATCAGCCCCAGCATTTT
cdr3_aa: CASSQDPASNQPQHF

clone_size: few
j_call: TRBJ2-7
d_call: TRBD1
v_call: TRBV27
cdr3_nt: TGTGCCAGCAGGACAGGGGGACACCCCTACGAGCAGTACTTC
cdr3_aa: CASRTGGHPYEQYF

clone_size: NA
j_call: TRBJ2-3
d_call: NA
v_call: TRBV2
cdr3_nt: TGTGCCAGCAGTGTTGAGATAGTCACAGATACGCAGTATTTT
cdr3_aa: CASSVEIVTDTQYF

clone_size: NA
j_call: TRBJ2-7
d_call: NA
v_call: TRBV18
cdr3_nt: TGTGCCAGCTCACCATCCTCCTCCTACGAGCAGTACTTC
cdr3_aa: CASSPSSSYEQYF

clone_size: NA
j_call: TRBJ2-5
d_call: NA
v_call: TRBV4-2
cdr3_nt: TGTGCCAGCAGCCAAATAGGGGGGACGGGTGGTTCGGGCAATCAAGAGACCCAGTACTTC
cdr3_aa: CASSQIGGTGGSGNQETQYF

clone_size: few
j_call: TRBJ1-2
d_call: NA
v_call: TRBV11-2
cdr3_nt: TGTGCCAGCAGCCGAAGCGGGGGACGGGACTATGGCTACACCTTC
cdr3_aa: CASSRSGGRDYGYTF

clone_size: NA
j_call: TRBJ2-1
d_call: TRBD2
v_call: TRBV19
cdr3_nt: TGTGCCAGTAGTATCGCGGGACTAGGGGGTGAGCAGTTCTTC
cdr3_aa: CASSIAGLGGEQFF

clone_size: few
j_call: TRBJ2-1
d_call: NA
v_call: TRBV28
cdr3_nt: TGTGCCAGCAGTTTCGAACGGCTCTCCTACAATGAGCAGTTCTTC
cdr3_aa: CASSFERLSYNEQFF

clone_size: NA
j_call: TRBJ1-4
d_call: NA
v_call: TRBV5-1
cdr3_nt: TGCGCCAGCAGCTTGGATCAGGTCCTGGCTAATGAAAAACTGTTTTTT
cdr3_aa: CASSLDQVLANEKLFF